This entry lists 2 T cell receptor beta chains sequenced from one sample in a study of cytomegalovirus exposure and HLA in healthy donors. PCR was performed using 60 Vbeta and 13 Jbeta primers. Using immunoSEQ multiplex PCR, the repertoire was profiled, and TCRdb retains in-frame clones only, with some absent. Of more than 45,000 clones in the sample, 65% to 80% were seen once. The sample consisted of PBMCs. These receptors came from a man aged 25-45 years in good health and CMV-seronegative.

The chain combines TRBV5-1 with TRBJ1-3; weak D call: TRBD1 (6 bases). V was shortened by 6 bases and J by 2 bases, with 18 bases between the two germline ends. The CDR3 is 16 amino acids. The germline gives CDR1 SGHRS, CDR2 YFSETQ. The CDR3 bases are TGCGCCAGCACCACCGCCGCAGGGGTGGCTGGAAACACCATATATTTT. Protein product: CASTTAAGVAGNTIYF.

The rearrangement links TRBV7-7 to TRBJ2-1, with TRBD2 matching over 14 bases. Germline V gene lookup returns CDR1 SSHAT and CDR2 FNYEAQ (reference sequence). V was pared by 4 bases and J by 9 bases, with 11 bases of the junction left unmatched. The CDR3 length is 17 residues. DNA for the CDR3: TGTGCCAGCAGCTATACACCGGGACTAGCGGGAGTTGGTGAGCAGTTCTTC. Encoded protein: CASSYTPGLAGVGEQFF.